This is a list of T cell receptor beta chains from one sample in a study of cytotoxic CD8 clonotypes in ibrutinib-treated CLL. Using immunoSEQ multiplex PCR, the repertoire was profiled, and TCRdb retains in-frame clones only, with some absent. The sample records about 12,000 clones, about 81% being singletons. The sequenced sample was PBMCs, obtained at disease progression, from a patient treated with ibrutinib. These receptors all stem from a human donor with chronic lymphocytic leukemia. CDR3s include the opening cysteine and the closing phenylalanine or tryptophan. The order of the fields is J gene, V gene, CDR3 protein.

TRBJ2-1 | TRBV7-9 | CASSLDGRGNEQFF
TRBJ2-1 | TRBV18 | CASSPGDTTYNEQFF
TRBJ2-7 | TRBV29-1 | CSVEGQAYEQYF
TRBJ2-1 | TRBV7-3 | CASSPGAGDLRLNEQFF
TRBJ1-2 | TRBV2 | CASTGVRQGGYGYTF
TRBJ1-2 | TRBV7-2 | CASTPSRDGSYGYTF
TRBJ2-1 | TRBV27 | CASSLRPTLDNEQFF
TRBJ2-1 | TRBV27 | CASSPSRTRGQNEQFF
TRBJ2-1 | TRBV29-1 | CSSAGDLYNEQFF
TRBJ2-2 | TRBV2 | CASTPTTANTGELFF
TRBJ1-4 | TRBV5-4 | CASSSNGGALEKLFF
TRBJ2-5 | TRBV11-2 | CASSLWAGGETQYF
TRBJ2-3 | TRBV19 | CASSPTGGAVLAMTDTQYF
TRBJ2-1 | TRBV11-2 | CASSTDRNYNEQFF
TRBJ2-1 | TRBV5-1 | CASSITRMANEQFF
TRBJ2-1 | TRBV7-3 | CASSRTLSGYYNEQFF
TRBJ2-5 | TRBV6-1 | CASSEAPTSGKETQYF
TRBJ1-5 | TRBV21-1 | CASSKEGGYSNQPQHF
TRBJ2-1 | TRBV11-3 | CASSLSGSYNEQFF
TRBJ2-5 | TRBV27 | CASSLLGSRAGRGETQYF
TRBJ2-5 | TRBV30 | CAWSVGGRETQYF
TRBJ2-1 | TRBV4-1 | CASSQSRSQEQFF
TRBJ2-1 | TRBV10-3 | CAISERNEQFF
TRBJ2-7 | TRBV4-1 | CASSHRLQDPRYEQYF
TRBJ1-1 | TRBV18 | CASSDRAGRDTEAFF
TRBJ1-1 | TRBV6-5 | CASTEGERAFF
TRBJ2-3 | TRBV14 | CASTKARLAATDTQYF
TRBJ2-2 | TRBV5-1 | CASSSDGAYTGELFF
TRBJ2-5 | TRBV28 | CASSLRLVGETQYF
TRBJ2-5 | TRBV6-1 | CASSEGEGRRETQYF
TRBJ2-7 | TRBV30 | CAWNLAGGNEQYF
TRBJ2-7 | TRBV7-3 | CASSSGGQGLEQYF
TRBJ2-1 | TRBV19 | CASRGLAGGLAGNEQFF
TRBJ2-6 | TRBV9 | CASSPSGTGANVLTF
TRBJ2-5 | TRBV5-1 | CASSLDPGRTGVGTQYF
TRBJ1-5 | TRBV7-8 | CASSPWGRQARNQPQHF
TRBJ2-3 | TRBV12-5 | CASGGWRFPDTQYF
TRBJ2-3 | TRBV27 | CASSRQGMTDTQYF
TRBJ2-3 | TRBV5-1 | CASSPPRAGGTDTQYF
TRBJ2-6 | TRBV19 | CAGHSSGANVLTF
TRBJ2-7 | TRBV7-9 | CASSLGPSGRTYEQYF
TRBJ2-1 | TRBV30 | CAWSGGLAGGSDEQFF
TRBJ1-3 | TRBV30 | CAWTRQGGNTIYF
TRBJ2-2 | TRBV11-2 | CASRGFALRNTGELFF
TRBJ2-5 | TRBV7-7 | CASSFGLAGVQETQYF
TRBJ2-2 | TRBV7-9 | CASSLSGLDTGELFF
TRBJ2-1 | TRBV5-4 | CASSHGTSGTYNEQFF
TRBJ2-5 | TRBV6-6 | CASNRGQGEETQYF
TRBJ1-4 | TRBV28 | CASSFRQGQEKLFF